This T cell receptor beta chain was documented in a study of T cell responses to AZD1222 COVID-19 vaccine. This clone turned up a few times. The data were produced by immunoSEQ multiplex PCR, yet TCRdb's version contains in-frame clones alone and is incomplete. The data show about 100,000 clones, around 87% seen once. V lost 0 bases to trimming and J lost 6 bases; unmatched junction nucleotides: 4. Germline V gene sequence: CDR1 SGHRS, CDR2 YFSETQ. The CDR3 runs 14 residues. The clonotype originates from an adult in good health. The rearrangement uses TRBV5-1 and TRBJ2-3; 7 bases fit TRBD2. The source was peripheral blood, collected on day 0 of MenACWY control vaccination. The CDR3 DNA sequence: TGCGCCAGCAGCTTGGGGACTAGATGGGATACGCAGTATTTT. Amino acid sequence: CASSLGTRWDTQYF.